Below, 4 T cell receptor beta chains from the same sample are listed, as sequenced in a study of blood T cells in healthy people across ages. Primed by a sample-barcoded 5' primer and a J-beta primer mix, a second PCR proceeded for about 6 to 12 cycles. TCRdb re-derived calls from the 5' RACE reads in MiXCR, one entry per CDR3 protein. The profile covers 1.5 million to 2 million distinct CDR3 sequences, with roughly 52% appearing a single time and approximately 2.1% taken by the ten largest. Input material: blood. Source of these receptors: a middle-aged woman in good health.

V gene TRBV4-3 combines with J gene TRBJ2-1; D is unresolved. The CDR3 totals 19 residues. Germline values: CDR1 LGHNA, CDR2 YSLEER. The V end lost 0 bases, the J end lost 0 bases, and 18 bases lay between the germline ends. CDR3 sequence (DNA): TGCGCCAGCAGCCAAGATCTCAGCGAGGTACTAAGCTCCTACAATGAGCAGTTCTTC. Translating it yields CASSQDLSEVLSSYNEQFF.

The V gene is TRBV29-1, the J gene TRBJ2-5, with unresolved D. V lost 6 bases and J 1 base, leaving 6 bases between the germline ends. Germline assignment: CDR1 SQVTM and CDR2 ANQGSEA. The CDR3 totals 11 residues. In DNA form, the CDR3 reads TGCAGCGTACAACCCCAAGAGACCCAGTACTTC. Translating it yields CSVQPQETQYF. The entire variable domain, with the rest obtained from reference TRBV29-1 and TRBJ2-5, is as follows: SAVISQKPSRDICQRGTSLTIQCQVDSQVTMMFWYRQQPGQSLTLIATANQGSEATYESGFVIDKFPISRPNLTFSTLTVSNMSPEDSSIYLCSVQPQETQYFGPGTRLLVL.

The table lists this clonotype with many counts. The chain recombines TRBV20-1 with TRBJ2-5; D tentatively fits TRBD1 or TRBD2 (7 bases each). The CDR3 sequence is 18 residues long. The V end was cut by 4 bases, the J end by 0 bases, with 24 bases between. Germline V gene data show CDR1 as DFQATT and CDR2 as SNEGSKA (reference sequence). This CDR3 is CSAMGYAGGGLNQETQYF. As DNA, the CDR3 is TGCAGTGCTATGGGGTATGCAGGGGGGGGCCTGAACCAAGAGACCCAGTACTTC.

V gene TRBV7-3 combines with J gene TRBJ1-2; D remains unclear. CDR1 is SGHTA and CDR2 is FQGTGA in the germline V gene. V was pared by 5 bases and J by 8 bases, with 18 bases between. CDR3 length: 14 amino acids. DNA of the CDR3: TGTGCCAGCAGCCCCTCCAAGGCCGGAGGAGGCTACACCTTC. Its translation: CASSPSKAGGGYTF.